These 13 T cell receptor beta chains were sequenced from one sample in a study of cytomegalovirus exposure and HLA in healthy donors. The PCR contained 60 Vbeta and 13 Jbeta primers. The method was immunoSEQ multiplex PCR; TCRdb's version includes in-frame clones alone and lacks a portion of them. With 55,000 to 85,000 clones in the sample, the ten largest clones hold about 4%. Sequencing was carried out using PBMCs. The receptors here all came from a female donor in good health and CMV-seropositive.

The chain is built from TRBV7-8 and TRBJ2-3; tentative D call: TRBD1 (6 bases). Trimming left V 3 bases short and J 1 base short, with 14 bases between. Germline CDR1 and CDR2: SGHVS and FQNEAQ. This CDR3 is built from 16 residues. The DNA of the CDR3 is TGTGCCAGCAGCTTTCGAACAGGGTACCGCACAGATACGCAGTATTTT. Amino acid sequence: CASSFRTGYRTDTQYF.

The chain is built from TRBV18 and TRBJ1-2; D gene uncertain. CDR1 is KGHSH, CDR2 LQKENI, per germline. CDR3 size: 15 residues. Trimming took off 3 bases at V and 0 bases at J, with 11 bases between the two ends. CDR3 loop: CASSPSGISNYGYTF. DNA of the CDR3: TGTGCCAGCTCACCCAGCGGGATCTCTAACTATGGCTACACCTTC.

The CDR3 sequence: CASSQGAWGGNQPQHF. CDR3 sequence (DNA): TGCGCCAGCAGCCAAGGGGCTTGGGGGGGGAATCAGCCCCAGCATTTT. The rearrangement links TRBV4-1 to TRBJ1-5; tentatively, D is TRBD1 (5 bases). CDR1 and CDR2 (germline): MGHRA, YSYEKL. The CDR3 spans 16 residues. V shed 1 base and J shed 4 bases, with 14 bases lying between them.

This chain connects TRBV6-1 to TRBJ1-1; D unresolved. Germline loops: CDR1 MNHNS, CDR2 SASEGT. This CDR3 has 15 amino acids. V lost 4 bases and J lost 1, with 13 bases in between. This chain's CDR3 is CASSVAPGSNTEAFF. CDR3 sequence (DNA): TGTGCCAGCAGTGTGGCTCCAGGATCGAACACTGAAGCTTTCTTT.

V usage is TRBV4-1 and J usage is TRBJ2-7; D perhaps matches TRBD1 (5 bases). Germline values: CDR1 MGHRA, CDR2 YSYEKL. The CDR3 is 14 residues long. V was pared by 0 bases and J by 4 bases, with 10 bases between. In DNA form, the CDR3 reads TGCGCCAGCAGCCAAGATGTACAGGCGTACGAGCAGTACTTC. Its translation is CASSQDVQAYEQYF.

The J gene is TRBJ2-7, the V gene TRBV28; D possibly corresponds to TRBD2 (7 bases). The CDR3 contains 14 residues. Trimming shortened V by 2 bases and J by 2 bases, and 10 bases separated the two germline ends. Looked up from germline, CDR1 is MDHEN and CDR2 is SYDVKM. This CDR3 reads CASSLRGAAYEQYF. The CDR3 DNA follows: TGTGCCAGCAGTTTACGGGGGGCAGCCTACGAGCAGTACTTC.

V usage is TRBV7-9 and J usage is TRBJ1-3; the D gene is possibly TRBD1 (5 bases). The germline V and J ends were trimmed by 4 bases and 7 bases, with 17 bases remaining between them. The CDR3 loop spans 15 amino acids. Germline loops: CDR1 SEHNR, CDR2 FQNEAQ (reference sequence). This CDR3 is CASSSSSWGFNTIYF. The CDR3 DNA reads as TGTGCCAGCAGCTCTTCAAGTTGGGGCTTCAACACCATATATTTT.

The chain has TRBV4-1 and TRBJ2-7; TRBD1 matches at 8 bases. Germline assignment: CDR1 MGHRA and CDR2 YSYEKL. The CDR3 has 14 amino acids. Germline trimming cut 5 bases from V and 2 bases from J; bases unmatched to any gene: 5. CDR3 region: CASSTRQGTYEQYF. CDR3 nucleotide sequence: TGCGCCAGCAGCACCCGACAGGGGACCTACGAGCAGTACTTC.

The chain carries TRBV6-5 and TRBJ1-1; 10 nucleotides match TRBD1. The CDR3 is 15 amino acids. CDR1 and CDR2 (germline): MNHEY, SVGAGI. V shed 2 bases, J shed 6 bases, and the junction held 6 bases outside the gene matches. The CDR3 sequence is CASSYPGTGVAEAFF. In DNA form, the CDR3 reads TGTGCCAGCAGTTACCCCGGGACAGGGGTCGCTGAAGCTTTCTTT.

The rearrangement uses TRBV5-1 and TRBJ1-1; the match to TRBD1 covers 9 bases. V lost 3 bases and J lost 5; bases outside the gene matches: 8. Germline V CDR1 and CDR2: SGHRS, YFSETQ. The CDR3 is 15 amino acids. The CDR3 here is CASSSPGTGMTEAFF. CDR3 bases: TGCGCCAGCAGCTCACCGGGGACAGGGATGACTGAAGCTTTCTTT.

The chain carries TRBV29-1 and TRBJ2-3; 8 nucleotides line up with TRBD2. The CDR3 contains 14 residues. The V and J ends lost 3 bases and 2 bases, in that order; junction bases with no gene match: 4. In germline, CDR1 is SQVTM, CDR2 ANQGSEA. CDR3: CSVDSGGPTDTQYF. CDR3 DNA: TGCAGCGTTGATTCGGGGGGGCCCACAGATACGCAGTATTTT.

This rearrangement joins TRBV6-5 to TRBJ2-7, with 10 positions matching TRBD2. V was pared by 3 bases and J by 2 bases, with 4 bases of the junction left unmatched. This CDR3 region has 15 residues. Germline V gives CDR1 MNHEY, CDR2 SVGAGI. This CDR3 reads CASSYSSGSAYEQYF. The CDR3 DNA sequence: TGTGCCAGCAGTTATTCTAGCGGGAGCGCCTACGAGCAGTACTTC.

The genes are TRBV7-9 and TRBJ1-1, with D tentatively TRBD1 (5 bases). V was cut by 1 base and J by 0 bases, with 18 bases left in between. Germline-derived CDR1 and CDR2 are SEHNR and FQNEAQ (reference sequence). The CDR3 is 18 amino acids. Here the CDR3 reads CASSLVGQGDLVNTEAFF. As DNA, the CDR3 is TGTGCCAGCAGCTTAGTAGGGCAGGGCGATTTGGTGAACACTGAAGCTTTCTTT.